Listed here are 25 T cell receptor beta chains from one sample, sequenced in a study of T cells after yellow fever vaccination. One entry per CDR3 protein, called by TCRdb with MiXCR from the 5' RACE reads. The sample carries approximately 32,000 distinct CDR3 sequences, more than 9% recorded once. The sequences come from PBMCs, either bulk or a sorted T-cell subset (CD4+, CD8+, memory, or dextramer-sorted; not recorded which), collected less than 16 days after the first yellow fever vaccination. These receptors originate from a man aged 18 to 29 who received the YFV17D yellow fever vaccine.

Worth noting for this clonotype: A read error is possible here, since a much larger clone lies one base away. The chain uses TRBV29-1 and TRBJ2-6, with 9 bases matching TRBD2. This CDR3 spans 17 amino acids. Trimming at V came to 6 bases and at J to 1 base, leaving 10 bases not matched to a gene. Germline CDR1 SQVTM, CDR2 ANQGSEA. DNA for the CDR3: TGCAGCGTGGGGACTAGCAGGGCCGGGTCTGGGGCCAACGTCCTGACTTTC. Translation: CSVGTSRAGSGANVLTF.

This clonotype was observed at least ten times. The chain employs TRBV7-2 and TRBJ1-2; D uncertain. This CDR3 spans 15 amino acids. Germline loops: CDR1 SGHTA, CDR2 FQGNSA. Trimming pared 2 bases from V and 7 bases from J, leaving 17 bases between. The CDR3 nucleotides are TGTGCCAGCAGCTTAACGGCGGACCACTCAGCTGGCTACACCTTC. As protein: CASSLTADHSAGYTF.

To note about this clonotype: A single base separates this from a much larger clone, so it may be a read error. The chain uses TRBV4-2 and TRBJ2-1; a possible D gene is TRBD1 (7 bases). The CDR3 is 15 amino acids. The V gene's germline CDR1 is LGHNA and CDR2 YNFKEQ. V lost 1 base to trimming and J lost 11 bases, with 18 bases between them. The chain's CDR3 is CASSQVGQGGNKQFF. The CDR3 DNA follows: TGTGCCAGCAGCCAAGTCGGGCAGGGGGGAAATAAGCAGTTCTTC.

A remark on this clonotype: At one boundary the junction diverges from the germline segment, which might be a read error. The V and J genes are TRBV3-1 and TRBJ1-5; D is unclear. The germline V gene has CDR1 LGHDT and CDR2 YNNKEL (reference sequence). The CDR3 is 15 amino acids. The CDR3 DNA reads TGTGCAAGCAGCCCCACGGACGGACGGAATCAGCCCCAGCATTTT. Protein product: CASSPTDGRNQPQHF.

By share of the sample, this clonotype is medium-sized. The chain has TRBV5-1 and TRBJ2-7; D perhaps matches TRBD1 (6 bases). Per germline, CDR1 SGHRS and CDR2 YFSETQ. This CDR3 is 15 amino acids long. V was shortened by 4 bases and J by 0 bases, with 14 bases between the two germline ends. The CDR3 protein is CASSPLQGSSYEQYF. The CDR3 coding sequence is TGCGCCAGCAGCCCCTTACAGGGAAGCTCCTACGAGCAGTACTTC. Variable domain in full (rest from reference TRBV5-1 and TRBJ2-7): KAGVTQTPRYLIKTRGQQVTLSCSPISGHRSVSWYQQTPGQGLQFLFEYFSETQRNKGNFPGRFSGRQFSNSRSEMNVSTLELGDSALYLCASSPLQGSSYEQYFGPGTRLTVT.

This clonotype was detected many times. The V call is TRBV10-3, the J call TRBJ1-3, with D unclear. Deletions cut 10 bases from V and 2 bases from J, with 12 bases between. Germline V gives CDR1 ENHRY, CDR2 SYGVKD. The CDR3 consists of 13 residues. The CDR3 protein is CATQPSPGNTIYF. In nucleotides, the CDR3 is TGTGCCACCCAGCCCTCACCTGGAAACACCATATATTTT.

This clonotype was detected many times. The chain employs TRBV13 and TRBJ2-2; D could derive from TRBD1 or TRBD2 (5 bases each). Germline CDR1 PRHDT, CDR2 FYEKMQ (reference sequence). The CDR3 sequence is 15 residues long. Trimming left V 4 bases short and J 4 bases short, with 13 bases between. CDR3 nucleotide sequence: TGTGCCAGCAGCTGGCGAGGGGCGGGCACCGGGGAGCTGTTTTTT. Amino acid sequence: CASSWRGAGTGELFF.

This clonotype was counted many times. This chain connects TRBV24-1 to TRBJ2-3; no definite D call. The germline V gene encodes CDR1 KGHDR and CDR2 SFDVKD. The V end lost 7 bases, the J end lost 3 bases, and 4 bases lay between the germline ends. The CDR3 length is 11 residues. The CDR3 protein is CATRWTDTQYF. As DNA, the CDR3 is TGTGCCACCAGGTGGACAGATACGCAGTATTTT.

This clonotype was observed many times. This chain connects TRBV11-1 to TRBJ1-6, with unresolved D. This CDR3 has 12 amino acids. V dropped 5 bases and J dropped 9 bases, with 8 bases sitting between them. CDR1 is SGHAT, CDR2 FQDESV, per germline (reference sequence). The CDR3 DNA follows: TGTGCCAGCAGCCATGTAGGTTCACCCCTCCACTTT. Protein product: CASSHVGSPLHF.

This clonotype has a count of ten or more. The chain recombines TRBV20-1 with TRBJ2-1; no clear D gene. There are 13 residues in the CDR3. V lost 4 bases, J lost 2 bases, and 9 bases lay in between. Germline V gene lookup returns CDR1 DFQATT and CDR2 SNEGSKA (reference sequence). Here the CDR3 reads CSATDGPYNEQFF. CDR3 DNA: TGCAGTGCTACGGACGGTCCCTACAATGAGCAGTTCTTC.

This clonotype was seen ten or more times. The chain combines TRBV7-9 with TRBJ1-1, with 9 positions matching TRBD1. This CDR3 is built from 13 residues. Germline values: CDR1 SEHNR, CDR2 FQNEAQ (reference sequence). After removal of 10 bases from V and 2 bases from J, the junction contained 5 bases not matched to a gene. The CDR3 reads CAILDRGNTEAFF. Written as DNA, the CDR3 is TGTGCCATCCTGGACAGGGGTAACACTGAAGCTTTCTTT.

For this clonotype: Possible read error: a much larger clone is one base away. The V and J genes are TRBV5-1 and TRBJ1-1, with D perhaps TRBD1 (6 bases). Germline V gene data show CDR1 as SGHRS and CDR2 as YFSETQ. The CDR3 covers 15 residues. The CDR3 loop is CSSSQQAGAGGEAFF. CDR3 DNA: TGCTCCAGCAGCCAACAAGCAGGGGCTGGGGGAGAAGCTTTCTTT. Combining the CDR3 with reference TRBV5-1 and TRBJ1-1 gives the whole variable domain KAGVTQTPRYLIKTRGQQVTLSCSPISGHRSVSWYQQTPGQGLQFLFEYFSETQRNKGNFPGRFSGRQFSNSRSEMNVSTLELGDSALYLCSSSQQAGAGGEAFFGQGTRLTVV.

The table lists this clonotype with many counts. The CDR3: CASSFSSTPVGGEQFF. The CDR3 DNA sequence: TGCGCCAGCAGCTTCTCCTCTACCCCGGTCGGGGGTGAGCAGTTCTTC. The chain recombines TRBV5-1 with TRBJ2-1, with D tentatively TRBD2 (6 bases). CDR1 and CDR2 from the germline V gene are SGHRS and YFSETQ. The CDR3 loop spans 16 amino acids. The germline V and J ends were trimmed by 2 bases and 9 bases, with 21 bases remaining between them.

The table lists this clonotype with many counts. This chain connects TRBV5-1 to TRBJ2-2; weak D call: TRBD1 (6 bases). Trimming shortened V by 0 bases and J by 3 bases, and 9 bases separated the two germline ends. The CDR3 is 15 amino acids. CDR1 is SGHRS, CDR2 YFSETQ, per germline. The CDR3 nucleotides read TGCGCCAGCAGCTTGGACAGGGTCGACACCGGGGAGCTGTTTTTT. This encodes CASSLDRVDTGELFF.

This clonotype was counted many times. The CDR3 DNA reads as TGTGCCAGCAGCTTCGGGGGGCGGAGATACAATGAGCAGTTCTTC. This translates into CASSFGGRRYNEQFF. V usage is TRBV5-6 and J usage is TRBJ2-1; D might be TRBD2 (7 bases). Germline CDR1 is SGHDT and CDR2 is YYEEEE. The V gene lost 2 bases and the J gene lost 4 bases, with 13 bases spanning the gap. The CDR3 is 15 amino acids.

There are many counts of this clonotype. This sequence joins TRBV7-3 and TRBJ2-1; weak D call: TRBD2 (5 bases). This CDR3 comprises 15 residues. Per germline, CDR1 SGHTA and CDR2 FQGTGA. V was cut by 5 bases and J by 2 bases, with 13 bases left in between. The CDR3 sequence is CASSPTPGAYNEQFF. The CDR3 coding sequence is TGTGCCAGCAGCCCGACCCCCGGGGCCTACAATGAGCAGTTCTTC.

There are many counts of this clonotype. The J gene is TRBJ2-5, the V gene TRBV20-1; D assignment may be TRBD1 or TRBD2 (5 bases each). CDR1 is DFQATT, CDR2 SNEGSKA, per germline (reference sequence). The V end was cut by 6 bases, the J end by 4 bases, with 12 bases between. This CDR3 has 12 residues. For the CDR3, the DNA is TGCAGTGCCCCGGGAAGGGGAGAGACCCAGTACTTC. Encoded protein: CSAPGRGETQYF.

This clonotype was seen repeatedly, ten times or more. The rearrangement joins TRBV4-3 to TRBJ2-2; TRBD2 is a possible D gene (6 bases). Germline V gives CDR1 LGHNA, CDR2 YSLEER. There are 14 residues in the CDR3. With 2 bases removed from V and 5 bases from J, the gap between germline ends came to 9 bases. CDR3 residues: CASSQLLATGELFF. The CDR3 nucleotides read TGCGCCAGCAGCCAACTACTAGCAACCGGGGAGCTGTTTTTT.

This chain links TRBV10-3 with TRBJ2-3, with 11 bases identical to TRBD2. Germline CDR1 ENHRY, CDR2 SYGVKD. V lost 7 bases to trimming and J lost 0 bases; unmatched junction nucleotides: 12. This CDR3 is 18 amino acids long. The CDR3 reads CAIIEVAGGHTSTDTQYF. The CDR3 nucleotides read TGTGCCATCATTGAAGTAGCGGGGGGGCACACAAGCACAGATACGCAGTATTTT.

This clonotype was seen repeatedly, ten times or more. This chain links TRBV20-1 with TRBJ2-5; 10 bases map to TRBD1. This CDR3 has 12 amino acids. Germline V gives CDR1 DFQATT, CDR2 SNEGSKA (reference sequence). This chain's CDR3 is CSARDRGETQYF. In nucleotides, the CDR3 is TGCAGCGCAAGGGACAGGGGAGAGACCCAGTACTTC.

This clonotype appeared many times. The chain uses TRBV12-3 or TRBV12-4 and TRBJ2-1, with D tentatively TRBD1 or TRBD2 (5 bases each). This CDR3 has 14 amino acids. Trimming removed 5 bases from V and 2 bases from J, with 10 bases in between. CDR3 sequence: CASSARDPYNEQFF. CDR3 bases: TGTGCCAGCAGTGCCAGGGACCCCTACAATGAGCAGTTCTTC.

With respect to this clonotype: This may be a read error: a much more frequent sequence differs by one nucleotide. The V gene is TRBV3-1, the J gene TRBJ2-2; 10 bases fit TRBD2. The CDR3 loop spans 16 amino acids. Looked up from germline, CDR1 is LGHDT and CDR2 is YNNKEL (reference sequence). CDR3 in DNA: TGTGCCAGCAGCCAGCTAGCGGGGGCGAACACCGGGGAGATGTTTTTT. Translated, it gives CASSQLAGANTGEMFF.

The table lists this clonotype with many counts. The chain links TRBV28 to TRBJ1-1; 8 bases are shared with TRBD1. In germline, CDR1 is MDHEN, CDR2 SYDVKM. The CDR3 is made up of 16 amino acids. The junction had 4 bases not matched to a gene; V was cut back by 0 bases and J by 1 base. CDR3 DNA sequence: TGTGCCAGCAGTTTATGGGCCGACAGGGGGAACACTGAAGCTTTCTTT. This gives the protein CASSLWADRGNTEAFF.

A remark on this clonotype: A clone one base away is much larger, so this may be a read error. This rearrangement joins TRBV6-5 to TRBJ2-7; 7 bases agree with TRBD1. CDR3 length equals 13 residues. Germline V gives CDR1 MNHEY, CDR2 SVGAGI. This CDR3 reads CASSSGTAYELYV. The CDR3 region has the DNA TGTGCCAGCAGTTCCGGGACAGCCTACGAGCTGTACGTC.

This clonotype was seen ten or more times. The chain carries TRBV20-1 and TRBJ1-2; D unresolved. Germline CDR1 and CDR2: DFQATT and SNEGSKA (reference sequence). This CDR3 comprises 14 residues. Between the trimmed V and J ends, which lost 2 bases and 2 bases, there was a span of 12 bases. This CDR3 is CSARSRGLNYGYTF. CDR3 nucleotides: TGCAGTGCTAGATCGAGAGGGTTGAACTATGGCTACACCTTC.